This passage covers 6 T cell receptor beta chains from one sample sequenced in a study of cytomegalovirus exposure and HLA in healthy donors. The primer mix had 60 Vbeta and 13 Jbeta primers. Sequencing was performed with immunoSEQ multiplex PCR; in TCRdb, only in-frame clones are kept and a portion is missing. This repertoire shows around 200,000 clones, approximately 80% found once; its top ten account for 1.2% to 1.5%. The sequencing sample was made of PBMCs. The receptors derive from a girl between 10 and 17 years old in good health and CMV-seronegative.

This chain links TRBV9 with TRBJ2-2; D is undetermined. Trimming took off 6 bases at V and 0 bases at J, with 9 bases between the two ends. The germline gives CDR1 SGDLS, CDR2 YYNGEE. The CDR3 loop spans 14 amino acids. CDR3 bases: TGTGCCAGCACCCCCTATTCGAACACCGGGGAGCTGTTTTTT. Protein: CASTPYSNTGELFF.

V and J are TRBV28 and TRBJ1-6; 8 bases are shared with TRBD1. Looked up from germline, CDR1 is MDHEN and CDR2 is SYDVKM. CDR3 length: 15 amino acids. V lost 3 bases and J lost 10; bases outside the gene matches: 8. The CDR3 reads CASSFRGTGWSPLHF. The CDR3 DNA is TGTGCCAGCAGTTTTAGAGGGACAGGTTGGTCACCCCTCCACTTT.

This chain uses TRBV27 with TRBJ1-4; TRBD1 matches 7 bases. Per germline, CDR1 MNHEY and CDR2 SMNVEV (reference sequence). The J segment lost 7 bases and the V segment lost 5 bases, leaving 13 bases of the junction unmatched. CDR3 size: 16 residues. CDR3 DNA: TGTGCCAGCAGTCCCGGGCTAGGGGGCGGTGGTGAAAAACTGTTTTTT. Encoded protein: CASSPGLGGGGEKLFF.

The chain combines TRBV27 with TRBJ2-1; TRBD1 agrees at 9 bases. Trimming removed 7 bases from V and 2 bases from J; junction bases left unmatched: 3. Per the germline V gene, CDR1 is MNHEY and CDR2 is SMNVEV (reference sequence). This CDR3 contains 14 residues. The CDR3: CASIQGAAYNEQFF. The CDR3 region has the DNA TGTGCCAGCATACAGGGGGCGGCCTACAATGAGCAGTTCTTC.

The chain recombines TRBV11-2 with TRBJ2-3, with 9 bases lining up with TRBD1. The trim removed 3 bases at V and 5 bases at J, leaving 6 bases unmatched. CDR1 is SGHAT, CDR2 FQNNGV, per germline. This CDR3 contains 15 residues. CDR3 loop: CASSFETGGKDTQYF. The DNA of the CDR3 is TGTGCCAGCAGCTTCGAGACAGGGGGGAAAGATACGCAGTATTTT.

This clone came up a few times. CDR3 sequence (DNA): TGCGCCAGCAGCTTGCCATCCGGGACAGGGAACACTGAAGCTTTCTTT. Translating it yields CASSLPSGTGNTEAFF. This chain uses TRBV5-1 with TRBJ1-1, with 8 bases lining up with TRBD1. From germline, CDR1 is SGHRS and CDR2 YFSETQ. With V trimmed by 1 base and J by 1 base, 6 bases remained unmatched. The CDR3 has 16 residues.